The present T cell receptor (beta chain) was sequenced within a study of T cells in Graves' hyperthyroidism and ophthalmopathy. CDR3 length: 14 residues. Germline V CDR1 and CDR2: LNHDA, SQIVND (reference sequence). Trimming left V 4 bases short and J 9 bases short, with 16 bases between. Amplification of TCR beta CDR3 regions was performed using RNA transcripts as template. Initially, a first-round RT-PCR of the TCR CDR3 employed the HTBI primer set. MiXCR, run by TCRdb on the multiplex PCR reads, gives a single entry per CDR3 protein. The sample yields roughly 350,000 distinct CDR3 sequences, approximately 13% seen once. PBMCs were collected from a roughly 10 ml volume of fresh peripheral blood.

This chain links TRBV19 with TRBJ2-4; tentative D call: TRBD1 (8 bases). The receptor's source is a woman aged 40 to 50 with Graves' ophthalmopathy. Sequenced input: blood. CDR3 protein: CASSTTGGGSIQYF. CDR3 bases: TGTGCCAGTAGTACCACAGGGGGAGGGAGCATTCAGTACTTC.